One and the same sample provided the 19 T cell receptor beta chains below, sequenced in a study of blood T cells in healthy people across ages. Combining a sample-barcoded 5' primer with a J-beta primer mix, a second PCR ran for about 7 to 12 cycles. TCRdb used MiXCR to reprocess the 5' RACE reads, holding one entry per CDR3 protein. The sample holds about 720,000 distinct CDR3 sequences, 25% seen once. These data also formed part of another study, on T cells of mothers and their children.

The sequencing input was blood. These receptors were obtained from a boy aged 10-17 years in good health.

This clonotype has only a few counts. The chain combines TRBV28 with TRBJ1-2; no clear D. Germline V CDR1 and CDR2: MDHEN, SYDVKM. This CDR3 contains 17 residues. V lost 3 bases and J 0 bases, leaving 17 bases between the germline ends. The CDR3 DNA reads TGTGCCAGCAGTTTCTTTCCCAGGTTCCACGCTAACTATGGCTACACCTTC. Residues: CASSFFPRFHANYGYTF.

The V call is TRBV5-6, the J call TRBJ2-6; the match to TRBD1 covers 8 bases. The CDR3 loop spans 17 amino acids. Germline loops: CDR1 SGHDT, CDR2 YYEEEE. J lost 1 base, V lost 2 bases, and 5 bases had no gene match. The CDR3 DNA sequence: TGTGCCAGCAGCTTCGCAGGGGGCGCATCTGGGGCCAACGTCCTGACTTTC. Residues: CASSFAGGASGANVLTF.

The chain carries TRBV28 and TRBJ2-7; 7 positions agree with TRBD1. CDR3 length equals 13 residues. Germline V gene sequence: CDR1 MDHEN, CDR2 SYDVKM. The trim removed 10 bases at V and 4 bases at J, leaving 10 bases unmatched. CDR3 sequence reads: CATVGQPQYEQYF. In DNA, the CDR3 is TGTGCCACCGTGGGACAGCCGCAATACGAGCAGTACTTC.

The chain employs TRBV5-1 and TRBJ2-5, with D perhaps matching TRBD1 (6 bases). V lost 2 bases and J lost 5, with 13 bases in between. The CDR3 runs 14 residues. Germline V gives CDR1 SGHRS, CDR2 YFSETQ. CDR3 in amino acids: CASSFGQGSETQYF. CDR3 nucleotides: TGCGCCAGCAGCTTTGGGCAGGGGTCGGAGACCCAGTACTTC. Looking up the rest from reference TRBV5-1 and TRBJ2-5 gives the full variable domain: KAGVTQTPRYLIKTRGQQVTLSCSPISGHRSVSWYQQTPGQGLQFLFEYFSETQRNKGNFPGRFSGRQFSNSRSEMNVSTLELGDSALYLCASSFGQGSETQYFGPGTRLLVL.

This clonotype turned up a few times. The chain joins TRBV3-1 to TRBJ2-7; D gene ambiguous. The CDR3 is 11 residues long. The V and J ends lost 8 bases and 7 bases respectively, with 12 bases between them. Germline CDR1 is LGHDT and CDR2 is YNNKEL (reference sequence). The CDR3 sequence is CASGWAGEQYF. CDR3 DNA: TGTGCCAGCGGATGGGCTGGGGAGCAGTACTTC.

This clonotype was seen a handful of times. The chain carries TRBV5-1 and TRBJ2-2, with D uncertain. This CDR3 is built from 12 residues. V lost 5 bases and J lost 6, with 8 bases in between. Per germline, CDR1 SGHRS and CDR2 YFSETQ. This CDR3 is CASRLESGELFF. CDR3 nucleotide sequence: TGCGCCAGCAGGCTGGAGTCCGGGGAGCTGTTTTTT.

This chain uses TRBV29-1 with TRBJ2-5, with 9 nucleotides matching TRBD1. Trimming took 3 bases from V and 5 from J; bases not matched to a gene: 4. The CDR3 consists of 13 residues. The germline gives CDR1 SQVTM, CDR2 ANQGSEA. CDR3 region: CSVETGGMETQYF. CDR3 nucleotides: TGCAGCGTTGAGACAGGGGGAATGGAGACCCAGTACTTC.

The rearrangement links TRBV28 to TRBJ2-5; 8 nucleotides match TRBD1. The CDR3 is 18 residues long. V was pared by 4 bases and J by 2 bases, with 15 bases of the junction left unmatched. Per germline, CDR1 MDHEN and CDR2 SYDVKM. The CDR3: CASSSKRPGQASQETQYF. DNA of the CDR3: TGTGCCAGCAGTTCAAAAAGGCCGGGACAGGCTAGTCAAGAGACCCAGTACTTC.

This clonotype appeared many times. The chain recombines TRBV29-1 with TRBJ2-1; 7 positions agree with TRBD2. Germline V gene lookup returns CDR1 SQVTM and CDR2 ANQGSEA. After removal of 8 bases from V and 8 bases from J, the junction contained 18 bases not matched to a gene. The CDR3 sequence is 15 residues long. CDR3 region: CSSVGWEGTLDEQFF. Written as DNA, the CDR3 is TGCAGCTCTGTTGGTTGGGAGGGCACGTTGGATGAGCAGTTCTTC.

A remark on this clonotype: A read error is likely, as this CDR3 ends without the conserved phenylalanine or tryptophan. CDR3 coding DNA: TGTGCCAGCAGTGTGGCATGGGGGTCTGGCGGGGAGCTGTTTCTT. Amino acid sequence: CASSVAWGSGGELFL. The chain is built from TRBV6-6 and TRBJ2-2, with D perhaps being TRBD1 or TRBD2 (5 bases each). The CDR3 sequence is 15 residues long. Germline CDR1 and CDR2: MNHNY and SVGAGI (reference sequence). Trimming took 5 bases from V and 7 from J, leaving 17 bases between them.

The CDR3 loop is CASSVALGSVDEQFF. The CDR3 coding sequence is TGTGCCAGCAGCGTAGCTTTAGGGTCCGTCGATGAGCAGTTCTTC. V gene TRBV9 combines with J gene TRBJ2-1, with D hard to call. Trimming removed 0 bases at V and 8 bases at J, with 15 bases between. Germline-derived CDR1 and CDR2 are SGDLS and YYNGEE. The CDR3 is 15 residues long.

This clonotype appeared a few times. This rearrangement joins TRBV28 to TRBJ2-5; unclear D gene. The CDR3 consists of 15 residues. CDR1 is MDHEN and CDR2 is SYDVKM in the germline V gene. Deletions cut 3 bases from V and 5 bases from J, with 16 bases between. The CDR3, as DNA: TGTGCCAGCAGTTTGCCCAACTACGGCCCGGAGACCCAGTACTTC. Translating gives CASSLPNYGPETQYF.

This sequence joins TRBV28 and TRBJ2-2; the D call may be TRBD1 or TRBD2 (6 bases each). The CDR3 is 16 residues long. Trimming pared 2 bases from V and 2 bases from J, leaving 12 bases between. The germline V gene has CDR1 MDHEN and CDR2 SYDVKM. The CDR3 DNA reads TGTGCCAGCAGTTTAATCCGGGGGCAAAACACCGGGGAGCTGTTTTTT. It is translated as CASSLIRGQNTGELFF.

The CDR3: CSVEGEAGVIEQYF. Here the CDR3 DNA reads TGCAGCGTTGAAGGAGAAGCGGGGGTAATCGAGCAGTACTTC. The chain joins TRBV29-1 to TRBJ2-1; 8 bases match TRBD2. The J call may be mistaken, given a closer DNA end match to TRBJ2-7. This CDR3 region has 14 residues. Per the germline V gene, CDR1 is SQVTM and CDR2 is ANQGSEA.

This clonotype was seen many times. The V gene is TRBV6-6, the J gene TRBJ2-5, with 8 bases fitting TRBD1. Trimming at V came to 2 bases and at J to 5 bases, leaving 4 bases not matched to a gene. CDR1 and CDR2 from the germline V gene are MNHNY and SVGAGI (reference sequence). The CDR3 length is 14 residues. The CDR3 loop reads CASSYRTGWETQYF. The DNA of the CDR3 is TGTGCCAGCAGTTACCGGACAGGGTGGGAGACCCAGTACTTC.

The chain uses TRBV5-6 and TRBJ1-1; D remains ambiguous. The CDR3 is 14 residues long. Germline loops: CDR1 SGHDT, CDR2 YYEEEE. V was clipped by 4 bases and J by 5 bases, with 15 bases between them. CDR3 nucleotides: TGTGCCAGCAGCCTACGGCTGGCGGGGACTGAAGCTTTCTTT. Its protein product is CASSLRLAGTEAFF.

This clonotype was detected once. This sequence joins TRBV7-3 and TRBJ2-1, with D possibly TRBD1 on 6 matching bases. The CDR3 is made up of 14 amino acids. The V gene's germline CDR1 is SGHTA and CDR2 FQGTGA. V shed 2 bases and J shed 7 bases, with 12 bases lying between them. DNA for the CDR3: TGTGCCAGCAGCTTAGGGCTGGGGGCAAATGAGCAGTTCTTC. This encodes CASSLGLGANEQFF.

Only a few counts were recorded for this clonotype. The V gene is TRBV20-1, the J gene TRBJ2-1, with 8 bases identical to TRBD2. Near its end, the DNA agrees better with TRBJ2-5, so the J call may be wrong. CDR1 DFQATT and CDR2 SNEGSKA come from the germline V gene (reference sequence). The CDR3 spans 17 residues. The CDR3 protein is CSARRIAGDPGGETQYF. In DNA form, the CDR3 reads TGCAGTGCTAGACGGATAGCCGGCGATCCGGGAGGGGAGACCCAGTACTTC.

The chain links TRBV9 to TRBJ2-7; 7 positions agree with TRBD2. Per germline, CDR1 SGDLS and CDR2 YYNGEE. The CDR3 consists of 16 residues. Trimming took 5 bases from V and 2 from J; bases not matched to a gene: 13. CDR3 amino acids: CASSVFPSGTTYEQYF. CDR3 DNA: TGTGCCAGCAGTGTATTCCCTAGCGGTACAACCTACGAGCAGTACTTC.